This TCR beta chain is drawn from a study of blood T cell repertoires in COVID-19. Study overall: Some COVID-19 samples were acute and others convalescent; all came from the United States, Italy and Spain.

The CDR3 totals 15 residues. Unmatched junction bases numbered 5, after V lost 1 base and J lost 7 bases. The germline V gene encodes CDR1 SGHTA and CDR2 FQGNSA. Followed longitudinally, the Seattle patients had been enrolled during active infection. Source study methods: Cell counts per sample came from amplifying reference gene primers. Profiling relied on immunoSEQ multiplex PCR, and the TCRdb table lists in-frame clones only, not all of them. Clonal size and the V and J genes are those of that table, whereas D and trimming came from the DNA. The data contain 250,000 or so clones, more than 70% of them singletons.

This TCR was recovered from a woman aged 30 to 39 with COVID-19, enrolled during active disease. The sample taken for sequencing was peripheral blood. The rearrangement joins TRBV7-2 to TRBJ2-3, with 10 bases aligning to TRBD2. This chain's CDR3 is CASSLELAGAHTQYF. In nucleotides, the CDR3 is TGTGCCAGCAGCTTAGAGCTAGCGGGGGCCCATACGCAGTATTTT.